Following are 32 T cell receptor beta chains from one sample sequenced in a study of OX40 agonist ivuxolimab in advanced cancers. Sequencing was performed with immunoSEQ multiplex PCR; in TCRdb, only in-frame clones are kept and a portion is missing. The repertoire has 85,000 to 100,000 clones, 70% to 90% of them found once; the top ten carry 0.7% to 1%. Specimen: CD4+ or CD8+ T cells sorted from blood, collected in a trial of the OX40 agonist ivuxolimab. The origin of the receptors is an adult with an advanced solid tumor such as melanoma, head and neck, liver or kidney cancer.

This clone came up a few times. The rearrangement links TRBV10-3 to TRBJ2-7; 7 positions match TRBD2. J lost 4 bases, V lost 6 bases, and 9 bases had no gene match. This CDR3 has 14 amino acids. Looked up from germline, CDR1 is ENHRY and CDR2 is SYGVKD. The CDR3 nucleotides are TGTGCCATCAGGCACACTAGCGAGGGATACGAGCAGTACTTC. Encoded protein: CAIRHTSEGYEQYF.

V is TRBV18 and J is TRBJ1-1, with a weak D call TRBD1 (5 bases). This CDR3 is 18 amino acids long. V lost 3 bases to trimming and J lost 8 bases, with 28 bases between them. The germline gives CDR1 KGHSH, CDR2 LQKENI. This CDR3 is CASSPQRSGRVTPLEAFF. In DNA form, the CDR3 reads TGTGCCAGCTCACCGCAGAGATCAGGCAGGGTGACCCCACTGGAAGCTTTCTTT.

The rearrangement joins TRBV6-6 to TRBJ1-2; a weak D match, TRBD1 (6 bases). CDR1 and CDR2 (germline): MNHNY, SVGAGI (reference sequence). The V end lost 4 bases, the J end lost 2 bases, and 14 bases lay between the germline ends. The CDR3 runs to 15 residues. This chain's CDR3 is CASSLITGLNYGYTF. In DNA form, the CDR3 reads TGTGCCAGCAGTTTAATAACAGGGTTGAACTATGGCTACACCTTC.

The V and J genes are TRBV28 and TRBJ2-1; no reliable D call. Per germline, CDR1 MDHEN and CDR2 SYDVKM. The CDR3 has 12 residues. The ends were cut back, 6 bases at V and 3 bases at J, with 6 bases in the middle. CDR3 region: CASREDYNEQFF. The DNA for the CDR3 is TGTGCCAGCAGAGAGGACTACAATGAGCAGTTCTTC.

The V gene is TRBV9, the J gene TRBJ2-3; the D is unclear. CDR1 and CDR2 (germline): SGDLS, YYNGEE. Trimming pared 6 bases from V and 2 bases from J, leaving 13 bases between. CDR3 size: 14 residues. CDR3 in DNA: TGTGCCAGCACCGCGCTCGGTACCACAGATACGCAGTATTTT. It is translated as CASTALGTTDTQYF.

The gene calls are TRBV28 and TRBJ1-1; D gene ambiguous. V lost 3 bases and J 0 bases, leaving 11 bases between the germline ends. Germline assignment: CDR1 MDHEN and CDR2 SYDVKM. The CDR3 has 15 amino acids. Here the CDR3 DNA reads TGTGCCAGCAGTTTGGTAGGGATGGTGAACACTGAAGCTTTCTTT. Its protein product is CASSLVGMVNTEAFF. Supplemented by reference TRBV28 and TRBJ1-1, the full variable domain reads DVKVTQSSRYLVKRTGEKVFLECVQDMDHENMFWYRQDPGLGLRLIYFSYDVKMKEKGDIPEGYSVSREKKERFSLILESASTNQTSMYLCASSLVGMVNTEAFFGQGTRLTVV.

The CDR3 reads CASSQQTGDNEQFF. In DNA form, the CDR3 reads TGCGCCAGCAGCCAACAAACAGGGGATAATGAGCAGTTCTTC. V usage is TRBV4-3 and J usage is TRBJ2-1, with 7 positions matching TRBD1. The CDR3 runs to 14 residues. CDR1 and CDR2 (germline): LGHNA, YSLEER. The V gene end was trimmed by 2 bases and the J gene end by 7 bases; junction bases not matched to a gene: 5.

This clone appeared a single time. This chain uses TRBV6-5 with TRBJ1-1, with 8 bases matching TRBD1. This CDR3 comprises 15 residues. In germline, CDR1 is MNHEY, CDR2 SVGAGI. The V gene end was trimmed by 3 bases and the J gene end by 1 base; junction bases not matched to a gene: 4. The CDR3 bases are TGTGCCAGCAGTTATACGACAGGGGAGAACACTGAAGCTTTCTTT. Amino acid sequence: CASSYTTGENTEAFF.

The chain links TRBV7-9 to TRBJ2-5; 7 bases line up with TRBD1. The CDR3 contains 13 residues. The ends lost 7 bases at V and 7 bases at J; junction bases unmatched: 9. Germline-derived CDR1 and CDR2 are SEHNR and FQNEAQ (reference sequence). CDR3 protein: CASTTGVLGTQYF. CDR3 bases: TGTGCCAGCACCACAGGGGTTCTGGGGACCCAGTACTTC.

The gene calls are TRBV5-1 and TRBJ2-3, with D maybe TRBD2 (7 bases). This CDR3 is built from 19 residues. The germline gives CDR1 SGHRS, CDR2 YFSETQ. The germline V and J ends were trimmed by 2 bases and 0 bases, with 22 bases remaining between them. CDR3 sequence (DNA): TGCGCCAGCAGCTTCAGGGGAGGGGAGGTCCGTCTCAGCACAGATACGCAGTATTTT. Translating it yields CASSFRGGEVRLSTDTQYF.

The V gene is TRBV15, the J gene TRBJ2-5; the match to TRBD1 covers 7 bases. The V segment lost 5 bases and the J segment 3 bases; nucleotides outside the gene matches: 15. This CDR3 comprises 17 residues. Germline assignment: CDR1 LNHNV and CDR2 YYDKDF (reference sequence). The CDR3 DNA follows: TGTGCCACCAGCGCAAGTGCGGGCTCAGACAGGGAAGAGACCCAGTACTTC. It codes for CATSASAGSDREETQYF.

CDR3 residues: CASSPPQGTNEKLFF. CDR3 coding DNA: TGTGCCAGCAGCCCCCCCCAGGGAACTAATGAAAAACTGTTTTTT. This chain uses TRBV28 with TRBJ1-4; D possibly corresponds to TRBD1 (5 bases). Germline lookup yields CDR1 MDHEN and CDR2 SYDVKM. Trimming removed 6 bases at V and 1 base at J, with 12 bases between. The CDR3 consists of 15 residues.

The CDR3 DNA reads as TGTGCCAGCAGCTTGCTAGGAGGGGACACTGAAGCTTTCTTT. Its protein is CASSLLGGDTEAFF. The rearrangement uses TRBV5-6 and TRBJ1-1; weak D call: TRBD1 (5 bases). This CDR3 has 14 residues. Trimming took off 1 base at V and 3 bases at J, with 10 bases between the two ends. CDR1 SGHDT and CDR2 YYEEEE come from the germline V gene.

The rearrangement links TRBV5-6 to TRBJ2-1; the D call may be TRBD1 or TRBD2 (6 bases each). Per the germline V gene, CDR1 is SGHDT and CDR2 is YYEEEE. The CDR3 sequence is 16 residues long. V gave up 1 base and J gave up 0 bases, with 11 bases separating them. Here the CDR3 DNA reads TGTGCCAGCAGCTTGTCGGGGGCGGCCTCCTACAATGAGCAGTTCTTC. It yields the protein CASSLSGAASYNEQFF.

The V and J genes are TRBV5-1 and TRBJ2-3, with TRBD2 identical over 10 bases. From germline, CDR1 is SGHRS and CDR2 YFSETQ. Trimming took 2 bases from V and 3 from J; bases not matched to a gene: 3. The CDR3 loop spans 15 amino acids. DNA for the CDR3: TGCGCCAGCAGCTTTAGCGGGGGGAATACAGATACGCAGTATTTT. It yields the protein CASSFSGGNTDTQYF.

The gene calls are TRBV9 and TRBJ2-2, with 10 bases that match TRBD2. CDR3 length equals 16 residues. V trimming: 3 bases; J trimming: 0 bases; junction bases outside the gene matches: 2. Germline values: CDR1 SGDLS, CDR2 YYNGEE. The CDR3 DNA reads TGTGCCAGCAGCGGTGGGACTAGCGCGAACACCGGGGAGCTGTTTTTT. This encodes CASSGGTSANTGELFF.

This clone was observed a single time. The V call is TRBV15, the J call TRBJ1-5; D uncertain. V was pared by 0 bases and J by 1 base, with 13 bases between. The CDR3 is made up of 17 amino acids. CDR1 is LNHNV, CDR2 YYDKDF, per germline (reference sequence). The CDR3 nucleotides read TGTGCCACCAGCAGAGAAGAGGGATCAAGGAGCAATCAGCCCCAGCATTTT. This codes for CATSREEGSRSNQPQHF.

This clone was counted between two and nine times. The chain links TRBV19 to TRBJ1-1; D uncertain. Germline CDR1 and CDR2: LNHDA and SQIVND (reference sequence). The ends were cut back, 2 bases at V and 9 bases at J, with 10 bases in the middle. There are 12 residues in the CDR3. In nucleotides, the CDR3 is TGTGCCAGTAGTATACACGCATCCAAAGCTTTCTTT. Protein: CASSIHASKAFF.

This clone was recorded only once. The J gene is TRBJ2-3, the V gene TRBV5-1; 8 bases line up with TRBD1. The germline gives CDR1 SGHRS, CDR2 YFSETQ. V was pared by 4 bases and J by 5 bases, with 9 bases of the junction left unmatched. The CDR3 loop spans 15 amino acids. The CDR3 coding sequence is TGCGCCAGCAGCACCGGACAGGGCAGGGAAGATACGCAGTATTTT. Protein product: CASSTGQGREDTQYF.

The chain links TRBV9 to TRBJ2-5; 15 positions match TRBD2. V gave up 3 bases and J gave up 4 bases; unmatched junction bases: 4. Germline lookup yields CDR1 SGDLS and CDR2 YYNGEE. The CDR3 has 16 amino acids. CDR3 coding DNA: TGTGCCAGCAGCGACCGGACTAGCGGGGGGGTAGAGACCCAGTACTTC. As protein: CASSDRTSGGVETQYF.

The chain carries TRBV25-1 and TRBJ1-3; D is undetermined. V was shortened by 2 bases and J by 3 bases, with 14 bases between the two germline ends. The CDR3 extends over 16 amino acids. The germline V gene has CDR1 MGHDK and CDR2 SYGVNS. The CDR3 nucleotides are TGTGCCAGCAGTGAAAGTTGGTCCTCCATTGGAAACACCATATATTTT. Encoded protein: CASSESWSSIGNTIYF.

The chain is built from TRBV18 and TRBJ2-2; 9 bases map to TRBD1. Losses at the gene ends were 5 bases for V and 7 bases for J; bases not matched to a gene: 8. Per the germline V gene, CDR1 is KGHSH and CDR2 is LQKENI. The CDR3 spans 15 residues. CDR3 residues: CASSSGTGSVGELFF. Written as DNA, the CDR3 is TGTGCCAGCTCATCCGGGACAGGGTCGGTCGGGGAGCTGTTTTTT.

CDR3 protein: CASSPVRGPGELFF. CDR3 DNA: TGTGCCAGCAGCCCTGTGCGGGGACCCGGGGAGCTGTTTTTT. The chain links TRBV7-3 to TRBJ2-2; weak D call: TRBD2 (6 bases). CDR1 is SGHTA, CDR2 FQGTGA, per germline. This CDR3 spans 14 amino acids. Trimming shortened V by 5 bases and J by 6 bases, and 13 bases separated the two germline ends.

This clone was recorded a few times. This CDR3 is CASSLDTTNYGYTF. CDR3 nucleotide sequence: TGTGCCAGCAGCTTAGATACGACGAACTATGGCTACACCTTC. The chain is built from TRBV11-2 and TRBJ1-2; D unresolved. The CDR3 spans 14 residues. The V and J ends lost 0 bases and 2 bases respectively, with 7 bases between them. The germline gives CDR1 SGHAT, CDR2 FQNNGV.

The chain combines TRBV5-6 with TRBJ2-5, with D uncertain. Germline CDR1 SGHDT, CDR2 YYEEEE. This CDR3 contains 15 residues. V lost 2 bases to trimming and J lost 4 bases, with 15 bases between them. CDR3: CASSLRRLVAETQYF. As DNA, the CDR3 is TGTGCCAGCAGCTTAAGAAGGCTAGTCGCAGAGACCCAGTACTTC.

A single count supports this clone. The chain combines TRBV5-1 with TRBJ1-2; D unclear. CDR3 size: 14 residues. Trimming left V 4 bases short and J 1 base short, with 11 bases between. CDR1 is SGHRS and CDR2 is YFSETQ in the germline V gene. CDR3: CASSKGGGNYGYTF. The CDR3, as DNA: TGCGCCAGCAGCAAAGGAGGCGGTAACTATGGCTACACCTTC.

The chain links TRBV30 to TRBJ2-7; tentative D call: TRBD1 (6 bases). The germline gives CDR1 GTSNPN, CDR2 SVGIG (reference sequence). V was clipped by 3 bases and J by 2 bases, with 11 bases between them. The CDR3 totals 13 residues. The CDR3 DNA sequence: TGTGCCTGGAGGGCGACAGGCCCCTACGAGCAGTACTTC. This gives the protein CAWRATGPYEQYF.

Points on this clone: Mismatch with germline at one junction end may stem from a read error. This same CDR3 is encoded by further DNA sequences in the sample. The V call is TRBV7-9, the J call TRBJ2-5, with 10 positions matching TRBD2. The germline gives CDR1 SEHNR, CDR2 FQNEAQ (reference sequence). This CDR3 has 13 residues. The CDR3: CASSLAGVETQYF. The CDR3 DNA is TGTGCCAGCAGCCTAGCGGGGGTGGAGACCCAGTACTTC.

The CDR3 coding sequence is TGTGCCAGCAGCCTCCACAGGGTGAGCTACGAGCAGTACTTC. Translation gives CASSLHRVSYEQYF. This chain connects TRBV28 to TRBJ2-7, with D possibly TRBD1 on 6 matching bases. Germline CDR1 is MDHEN and CDR2 is SYDVKM. The CDR3 totals 14 residues. V was trimmed by 6 bases and J by 3 bases, leaving 15 bases between them. The entire variable domain, with the rest obtained from reference TRBV28 and TRBJ2-7, is as follows: DVKVTQSSRYLVKRTGEKVFLECVQDMDHENMFWYRQDPGLGLRLIYFSYDVKMKEKGDIPEGYSVSREKKERFSLILESASTNQTSMYLCASSLHRVSYEQYFGPGTRLTVT.

The chain links TRBV29-1 to TRBJ2-7; D perhaps matches TRBD2 (5 bases). Trimming cost V 7 bases and J 8 bases, with 18 bases left between them. The CDR3 is 12 residues long. Germline assignment: CDR1 SQVTM and CDR2 ANQGSEA. The CDR3 spells CSATLDGVQQYF. The CDR3 coding sequence is TGCAGCGCCACCCTTGACGGGGTCCAGCAGTACTTC.

The chain joins TRBV28 to TRBJ1-3, with 10 positions matching TRBD1. Germline trimming cut 4 bases from V and 9 bases from J; bases unmatched to any gene: 6. From germline, CDR1 is MDHEN and CDR2 SYDVKM. The CDR3 is made up of 14 amino acids. In DNA form, the CDR3 reads TGTGCCAGCAGTTGGGGACAGGGGAGATTCACCATATATTTT. It encodes CASSWGQGRFTIYF. Full variable domain (remainder filled in from reference TRBV28 and TRBJ1-3): DVKVTQSSRYLVKRTGEKVFLECVQDMDHENMFWYRQDPGLGLRLIYFSYDVKMKEKGDIPEGYSVSREKKERFSLILESASTNQTSMYLCASSWGQGRFTIYFGEGSWLTVV.

This clone appeared a few times. The chain uses TRBV5-1 and TRBJ2-3; TRBD1 is a possible D gene (6 bases). V lost 0 bases and J 4 bases, leaving 15 bases between the germline ends. This CDR3 spans 16 amino acids. Germline lookup yields CDR1 SGHRS and CDR2 YFSETQ. The CDR3 DNA sequence: TGCGCCAGCAGCTTGGCCGTGGGGGCAGGAGCAGATACGCAGTATTTT. This codes for CASSLAVGAGADTQYF.